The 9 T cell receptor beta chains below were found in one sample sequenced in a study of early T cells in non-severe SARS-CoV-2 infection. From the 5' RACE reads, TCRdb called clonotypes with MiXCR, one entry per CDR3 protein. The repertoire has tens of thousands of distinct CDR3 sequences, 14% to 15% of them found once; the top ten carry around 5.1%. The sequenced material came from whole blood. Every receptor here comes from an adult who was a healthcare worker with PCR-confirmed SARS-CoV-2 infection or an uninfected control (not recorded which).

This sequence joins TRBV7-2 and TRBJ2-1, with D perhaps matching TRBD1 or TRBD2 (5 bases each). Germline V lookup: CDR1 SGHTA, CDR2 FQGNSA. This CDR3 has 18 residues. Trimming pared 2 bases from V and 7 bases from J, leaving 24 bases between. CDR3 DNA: TGTGCCAGCAGCTTAAGGGGATCCGGGACCAACCCGGGGAATGAGCAGTTCTTC. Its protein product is CASSLRGSGTNPGNEQFF.

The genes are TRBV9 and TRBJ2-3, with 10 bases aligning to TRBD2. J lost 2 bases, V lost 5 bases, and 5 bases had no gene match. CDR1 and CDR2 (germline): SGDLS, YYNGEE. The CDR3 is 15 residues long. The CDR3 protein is CASRKAGGATDTQYF. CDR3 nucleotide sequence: TGTGCCAGCAGAAAAGCGGGAGGGGCCACAGATACGCAGTATTTT. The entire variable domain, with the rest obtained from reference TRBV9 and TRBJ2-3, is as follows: DSGVTQTPKHLITATGQRVTLRCSPRSGDLSVYWYQQSLDQGLQFLIQYYNGEERAKGNILERFSAQQFPDLHSELNLSSLELGDSALYFCASRKAGGATDTQYFGPGTRLTVL.

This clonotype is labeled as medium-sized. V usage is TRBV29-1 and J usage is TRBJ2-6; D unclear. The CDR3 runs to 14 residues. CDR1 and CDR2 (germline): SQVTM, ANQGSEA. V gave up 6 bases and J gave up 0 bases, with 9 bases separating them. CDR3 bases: TGCAGCGTCACCACCAGCTCTGGGGCCAACGTCCTGACTTTC. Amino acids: CSVTTSSGANVLTF.

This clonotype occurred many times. The CDR3 DNA sequence: TGCGCCAGCCAGCGCCACGAGCAGTACTTC. It encodes CASQRHEQYF. The genes are TRBV10-2 and TRBJ2-7; D not certain. CDR3 length: 10 amino acids. The ends were cut back, 8 bases at V and 5 bases at J, with 7 bases in the middle. The germline CDR1 and CDR2 sequences are WSHSY and SAAADI.

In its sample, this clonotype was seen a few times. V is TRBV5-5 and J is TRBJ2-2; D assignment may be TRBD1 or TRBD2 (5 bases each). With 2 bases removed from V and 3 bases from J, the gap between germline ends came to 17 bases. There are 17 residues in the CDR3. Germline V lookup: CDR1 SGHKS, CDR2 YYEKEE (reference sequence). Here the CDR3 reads CASSFRVGAVDTGELFF. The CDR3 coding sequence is TGTGCCAGCAGCTTCAGGGTCGGAGCGGTCGACACCGGGGAGCTGTTTTTT. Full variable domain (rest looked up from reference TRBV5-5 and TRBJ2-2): DAGVTQSPTHLIKTRGQQVTLRCSPISGHKSVSWYQQVLGQGPQFIFQYYEKEERGRGNFPDRFSARQFPNYSSELNVNALLLGDSALYLCASSFRVGAVDTGELFFGEGSRLTVL.

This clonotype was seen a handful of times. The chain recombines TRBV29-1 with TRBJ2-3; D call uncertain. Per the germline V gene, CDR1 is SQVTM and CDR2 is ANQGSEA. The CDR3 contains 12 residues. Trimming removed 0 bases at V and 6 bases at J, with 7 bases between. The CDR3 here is CSVEDPGDTQYF. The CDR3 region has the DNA TGCAGCGTTGAAGATCCTGGGGATACGCAGTATTTT.

DNA for the CDR3: TGCGCCAGCAGCCAAGACGGCGCGGGAGCACGAAATGAGCAGTTCTTC. It specifies CASSQDGAGARNEQFF. This rearrangement joins TRBV4-3 to TRBJ2-1; TRBD2 aligns across 7 bases. The J segment lost 7 bases and the V segment lost 0 bases, leaving 9 bases of the junction unmatched. Per the germline V gene, CDR1 is LGHNA and CDR2 is YSLEER. This CDR3 contains 16 residues.

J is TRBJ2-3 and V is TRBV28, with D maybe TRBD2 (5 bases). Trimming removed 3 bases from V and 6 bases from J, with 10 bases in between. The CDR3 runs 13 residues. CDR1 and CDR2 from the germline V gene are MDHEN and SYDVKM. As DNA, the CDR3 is TGTGCCAGCAGTTTCGACTACTCGGATACGCAGTATTTT. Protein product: CASSFDYSDTQYF. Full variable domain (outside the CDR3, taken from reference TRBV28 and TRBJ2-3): DVKVTQSSRYLVKRTGEKVFLECVQDMDHENMFWYRQDPGLGLRLIYFSYDVKMKEKGDIPEGYSVSREKKERFSLILESASTNQTSMYLCASSFDYSDTQYFGPGTRLTVL.

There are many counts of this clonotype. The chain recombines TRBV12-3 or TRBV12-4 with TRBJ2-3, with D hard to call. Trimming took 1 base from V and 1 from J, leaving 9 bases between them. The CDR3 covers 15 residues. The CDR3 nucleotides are TGTGCCAGCAGTTTAGACCTCCCGGGCACAGATACGCAGTATTTT. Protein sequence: CASSLDLPGTDTQYF.